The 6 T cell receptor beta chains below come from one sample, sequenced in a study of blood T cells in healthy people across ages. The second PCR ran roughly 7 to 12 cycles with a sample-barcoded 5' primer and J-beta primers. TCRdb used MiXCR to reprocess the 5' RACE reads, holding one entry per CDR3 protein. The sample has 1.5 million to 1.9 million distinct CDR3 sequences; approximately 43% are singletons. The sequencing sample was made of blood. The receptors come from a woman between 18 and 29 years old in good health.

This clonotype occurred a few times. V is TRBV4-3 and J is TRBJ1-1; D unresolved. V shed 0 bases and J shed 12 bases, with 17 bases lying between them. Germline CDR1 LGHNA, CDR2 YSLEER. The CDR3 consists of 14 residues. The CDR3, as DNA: TGCGCCAGCAGCCAAGATCGACGGGCGCCGAGAACTTTCTTT. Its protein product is CASSQDRRAPRTFF.

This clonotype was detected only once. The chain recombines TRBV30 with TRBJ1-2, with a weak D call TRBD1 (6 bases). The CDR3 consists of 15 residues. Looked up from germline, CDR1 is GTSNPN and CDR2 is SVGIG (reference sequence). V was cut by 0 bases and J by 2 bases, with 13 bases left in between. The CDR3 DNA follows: TGTGCCTGGAGTGTACTAACAGGGAACAACTATGGCTACACCTTC. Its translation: CAWSVLTGNNYGYTF.

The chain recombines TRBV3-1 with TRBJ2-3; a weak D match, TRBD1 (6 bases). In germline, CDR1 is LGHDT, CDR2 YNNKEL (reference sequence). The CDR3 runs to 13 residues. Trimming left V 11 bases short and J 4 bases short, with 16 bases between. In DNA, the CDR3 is TGTGCCGCGGCGGGCAGGGGCGCAGATACGCAGTATTTT. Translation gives CAAAGRGADTQYF.

The CDR3 protein is CASSLKFWAQHF. The CDR3 DNA follows: TGTGCCAGCAGTCTCAAATTTTGGGCCCAGCATTTT. The chain has TRBV12-3 or TRBV12-4 and TRBJ1-5; no reliable D call. CDR3 size: 12 residues. Trimming took off 5 bases at V and 11 bases at J, with 13 bases between the two ends.

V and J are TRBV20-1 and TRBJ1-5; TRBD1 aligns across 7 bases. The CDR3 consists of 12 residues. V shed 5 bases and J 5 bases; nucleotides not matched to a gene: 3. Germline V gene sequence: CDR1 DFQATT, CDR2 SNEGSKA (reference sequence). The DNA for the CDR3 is TGCAGTGCTGTACAGGGGTATCAGCCCCAGCATTTT. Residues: CSAVQGYQPQHF.

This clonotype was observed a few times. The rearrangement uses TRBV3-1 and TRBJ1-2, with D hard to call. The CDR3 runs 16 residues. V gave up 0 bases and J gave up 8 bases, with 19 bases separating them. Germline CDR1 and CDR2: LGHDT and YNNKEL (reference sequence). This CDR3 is CASSQEGYGRSWGYTF. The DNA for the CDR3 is TGTGCCAGCAGCCAAGAAGGATACGGCAGGTCCTGGGGCTACACCTTC.